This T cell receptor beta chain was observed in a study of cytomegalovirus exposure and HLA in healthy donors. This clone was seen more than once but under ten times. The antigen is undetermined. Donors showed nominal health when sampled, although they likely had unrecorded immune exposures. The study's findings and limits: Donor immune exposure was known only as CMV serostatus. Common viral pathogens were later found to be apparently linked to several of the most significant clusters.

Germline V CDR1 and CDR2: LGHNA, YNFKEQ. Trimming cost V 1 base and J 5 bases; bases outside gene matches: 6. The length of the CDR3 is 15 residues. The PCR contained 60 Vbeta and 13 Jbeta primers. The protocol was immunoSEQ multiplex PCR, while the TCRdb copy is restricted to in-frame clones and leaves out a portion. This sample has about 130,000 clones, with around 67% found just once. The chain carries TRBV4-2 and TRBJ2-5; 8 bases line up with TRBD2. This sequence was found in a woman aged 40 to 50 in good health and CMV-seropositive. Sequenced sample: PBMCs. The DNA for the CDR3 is TGTGCCAGCAGCCAAGCCACAGCGGGGGCGGAGACCCAGTACTTC. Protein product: CASSQATAGAETQYF.